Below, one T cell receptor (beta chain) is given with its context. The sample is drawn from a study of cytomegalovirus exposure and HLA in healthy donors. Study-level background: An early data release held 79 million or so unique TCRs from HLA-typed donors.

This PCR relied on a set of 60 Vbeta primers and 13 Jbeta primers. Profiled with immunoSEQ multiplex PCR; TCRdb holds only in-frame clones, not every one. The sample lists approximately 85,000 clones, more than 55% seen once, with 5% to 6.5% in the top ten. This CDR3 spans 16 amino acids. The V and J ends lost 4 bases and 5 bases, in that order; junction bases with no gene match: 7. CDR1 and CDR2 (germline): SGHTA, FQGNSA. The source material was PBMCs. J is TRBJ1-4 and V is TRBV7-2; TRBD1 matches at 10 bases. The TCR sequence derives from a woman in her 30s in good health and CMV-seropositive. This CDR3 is CASSSTPGQGNEKLFF. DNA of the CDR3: TGTGCCAGCAGCTCGACTCCGGGACAGGGGAATGAAAAACTGTTTTTT.